This entry is about one TCR beta chain. Its specificity is not known. These data belong to a study of T cells after yellow fever vaccination. TCRdb processed the 5' RACE reads anew with MiXCR; each CDR3 protein has one entry. The sample includes about 350,000 distinct CDR3 sequences, roughly 8.4% seen only once; the top ten take roughly a sixth. General study findings and limits: Post-booster samples contained most primary-vaccination clones (approximately 97% CD4, around 90% CD8). Contamination by abundant bulk-population clonotypes could be present in FACS-sorted repertoires. Peaking on day 5 versus 15, the secondary response was faster but weaker.

V lost 6 bases to trimming and J lost 4 bases, with 18 bases between them. The CDR3 covers 15 residues. In germline, CDR1 is SNHLY, CDR2 FYNNEI. The sample was PBMCs, taken around 45 days after the first yellow fever vaccination. The chain carries TRBV2 and TRBJ2-5, with D tentatively TRBD2 (5 bases). The source is a man aged 18 to 35 who received the YFV17D yellow fever vaccine. The CDR3 loop is CASSQPEGIGETQYF. The DNA of the CDR3 is TGTGCCAGCAGCCAGCCTGAGGGAATTGGAGAGACCCAGTACTTC.